This T cell receptor (beta chain) was found in a study of blood T cell repertoires in COVID-19. With V trimmed by 3 bases and J by 3 bases, 8 bases remained unmatched. CDR1 and CDR2 (germline): MGHDK, SYGVNS. The CDR3 consists of 15 residues. Per the original data handling: For nucleated cells, counts were estimated from reference gene primer amplification. Profiled with immunoSEQ multiplex PCR; TCRdb holds only in-frame clones, not every one. D and trimming come from the DNA, and the V and J calls and clone size come from that table. The table shows approximately 210,000 clones, with about nine tenths occurring only once.

This TCR derives from a man under 40 who had recovered from COVID-19. V usage is TRBV25-1 and J usage is TRBJ2-7, with 7 bases aligning to TRBD2. Material for sequencing was peripheral blood. The CDR3: CASSDTRGVVYEQYF. DNA for the CDR3: TGTGCCAGCAGTGACACCCGGGGGGTCGTCTACGAGCAGTACTTC.